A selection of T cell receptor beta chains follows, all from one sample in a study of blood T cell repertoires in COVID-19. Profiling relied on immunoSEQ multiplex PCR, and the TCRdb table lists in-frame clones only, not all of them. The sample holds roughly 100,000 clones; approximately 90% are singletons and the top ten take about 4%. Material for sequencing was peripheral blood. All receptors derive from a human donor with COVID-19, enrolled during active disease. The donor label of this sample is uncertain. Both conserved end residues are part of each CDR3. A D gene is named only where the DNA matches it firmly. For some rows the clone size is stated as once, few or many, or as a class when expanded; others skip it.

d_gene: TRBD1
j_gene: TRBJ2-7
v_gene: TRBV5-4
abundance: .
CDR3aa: CASSFDRDEQYF
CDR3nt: TGTGCCAGCAGCTTCGACAGGGACGAGCAGTACTTC

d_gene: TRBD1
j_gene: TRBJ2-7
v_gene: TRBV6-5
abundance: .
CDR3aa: CASSPGTGDSYEQYF
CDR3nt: TGTGCCAGCAGTCCCGGGACAGGAGACTCCTACGAGCAGTACTTC

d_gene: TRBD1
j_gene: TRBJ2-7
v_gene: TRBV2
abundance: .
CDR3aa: CASTQETGALYEQYF
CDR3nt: TGTGCCAGCACCCAAGAAACAGGGGCCCTATACGAGCAGTACTTC

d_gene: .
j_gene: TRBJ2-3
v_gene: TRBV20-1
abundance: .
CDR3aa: CSASRRDTDTQYF
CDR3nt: TGCAGTGCTAGTCGGCGGGACACAGATACGCAGTATTTT

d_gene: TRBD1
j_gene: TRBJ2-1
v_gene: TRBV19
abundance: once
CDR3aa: CASRGQAPYNEQFF
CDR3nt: TGTGCCAGTAGAGGACAGGCACCCTACAATGAGCAGTTCTTC

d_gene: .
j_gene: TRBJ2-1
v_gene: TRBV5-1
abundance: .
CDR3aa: CASSLESQRSSYNEQFF
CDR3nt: TGCGCCAGCAGCTTGGAGTCCCAGCGGAGCTCCTACAATGAGCAGTTCTTC

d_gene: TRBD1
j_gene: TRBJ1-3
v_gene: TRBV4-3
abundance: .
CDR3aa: CASSQDRPDGQGTGNTIYF
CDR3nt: TGCGCCAGCAGCCAAGACAGACCAGATGGACAGGGGACTGGAAACACCATATATTTT

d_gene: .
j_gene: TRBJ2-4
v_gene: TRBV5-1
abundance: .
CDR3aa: CASSLEDSRNIQYF
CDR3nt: TGCGCCAGCAGCTTGGAGGACAGTAGAAACATTCAGTACTTC

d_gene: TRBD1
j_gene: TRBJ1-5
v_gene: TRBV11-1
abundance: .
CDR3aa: CASSLGQGVNQPQHF
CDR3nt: TGTGCCAGCAGCTTAGGACAGGGAGTCAATCAGCCCCAGCATTTT

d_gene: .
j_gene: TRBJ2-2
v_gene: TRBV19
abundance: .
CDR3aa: CASSLLDLSGELFF
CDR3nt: TGTGCCAGTAGTCTACTCGACTTATCCGGGGAGCTGTTTTTT

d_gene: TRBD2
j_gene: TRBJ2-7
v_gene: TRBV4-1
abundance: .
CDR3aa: CASSQGVLAGTYEQYF
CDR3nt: TGCGCCAGCAGCCAAGGGGTGTTAGCGGGAACCTACGAGCAGTACTTC

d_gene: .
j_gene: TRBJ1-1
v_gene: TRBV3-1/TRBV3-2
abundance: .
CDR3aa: CASSQGEGTGGAFF
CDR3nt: TGTGCCAGCAGCCAAGGAGAGGGGACTGGAGGGGCTTTCTTT

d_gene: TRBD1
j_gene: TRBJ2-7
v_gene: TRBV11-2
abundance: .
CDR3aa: CASSSPGTGERVGYF
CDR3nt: TGTGCCAGCAGCTCACCCGGGACAGGGGAACGAGTGGGGTACTTC

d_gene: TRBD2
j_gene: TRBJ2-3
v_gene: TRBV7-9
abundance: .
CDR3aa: CASSVSGAASDTQYF
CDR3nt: TGTGCCAGCAGCGTTAGCGGGGCTGCCTCAGATACGCAGTATTTT

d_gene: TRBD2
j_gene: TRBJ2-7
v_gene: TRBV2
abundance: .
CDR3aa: CASKMASGGSYEQYF
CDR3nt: TGTGCCAGCAAAATGGCTAGCGGGGGTTCCTACGAGCAGTACTTC

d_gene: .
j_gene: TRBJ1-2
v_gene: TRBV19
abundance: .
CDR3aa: CASQQRYNYGYTF
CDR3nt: TGTGCCAGCCAACAGAGATACAACTATGGCTACACCTTC

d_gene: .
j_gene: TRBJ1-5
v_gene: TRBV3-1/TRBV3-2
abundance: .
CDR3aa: CASSQNHGRDQPQHF
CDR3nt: TGTGCCAGCAGCCAAAACCACGGGCGGGATCAGCCCCAGCATTTT

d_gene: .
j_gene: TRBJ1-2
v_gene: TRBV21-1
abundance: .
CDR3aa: CAYRHGYTF
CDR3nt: TGTGCCTACAGACATGGCTACACCTTC

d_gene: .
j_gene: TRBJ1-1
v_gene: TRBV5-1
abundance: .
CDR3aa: CASSSSQGSTEAFF
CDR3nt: TGCGCCAGCAGCAGCTCCCAGGGGAGCACTGAAGCTTTCTTT

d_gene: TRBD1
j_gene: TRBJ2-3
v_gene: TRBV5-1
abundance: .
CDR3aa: CASRIGDRGTDTQYF
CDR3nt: TGCGCCAGCAGGATTGGGGACAGGGGGACGGATACGCAGTATTTT

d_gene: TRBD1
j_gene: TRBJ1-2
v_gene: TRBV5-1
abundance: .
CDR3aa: CASSLARGLDYGYTF
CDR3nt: TGCGCCAGCAGCTTGGCCAGGGGGCTCGACTATGGCTACACCTTC

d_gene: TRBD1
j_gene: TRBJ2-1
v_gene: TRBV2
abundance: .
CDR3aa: CASSEEPRQGQQFF
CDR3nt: TGTGCCAGCAGTGAAGAACCTCGACAGGGGCAGCAGTTCTTC

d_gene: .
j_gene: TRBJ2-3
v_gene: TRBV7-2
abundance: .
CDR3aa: CASSLVAIHTDTQYF
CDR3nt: TGTGCCAGCAGCTTAGTAGCCATACACACAGATACGCAGTATTTT

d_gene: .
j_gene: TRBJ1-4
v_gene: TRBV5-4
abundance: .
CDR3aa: CATRPGFNEKLFF
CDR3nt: TGTGCCACCCGCCCAGGGTTTAATGAAAAACTGTTTTTT

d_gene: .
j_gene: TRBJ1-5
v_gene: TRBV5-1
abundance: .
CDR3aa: CASSLGQGGQPQHF
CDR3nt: TGCGCCAGCAGCTTAGGCCAGGGCGGTCAGCCCCAGCATTTT

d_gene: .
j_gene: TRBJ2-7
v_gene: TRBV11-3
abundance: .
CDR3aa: CASSSEPGVTREQYF
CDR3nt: TGTGCCAGCAGCTCCGAACCCGGGGTCACACGCGAGCAGTACTTC

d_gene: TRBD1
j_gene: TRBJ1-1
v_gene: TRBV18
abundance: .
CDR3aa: CASSPDQGETEAFF
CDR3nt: TGTGCCAGCTCACCCGACCAGGGGGAGACTGAAGCTTTCTTT

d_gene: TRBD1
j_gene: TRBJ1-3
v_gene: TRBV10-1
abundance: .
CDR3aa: CASRPGQAGSNTIYF
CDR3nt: TGCGCCAGCAGACCTGGACAGGCTGGTAGTAACACCATATATTTT

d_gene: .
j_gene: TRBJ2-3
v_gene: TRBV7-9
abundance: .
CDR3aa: CASSSKRPDTQYF
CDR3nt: TGTGCCAGCAGCTCTAAGCGACCAGATACGCAGTATTTT

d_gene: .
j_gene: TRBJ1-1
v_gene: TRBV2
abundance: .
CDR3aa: CASSDRMGGTEAFF
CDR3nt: TGTGCCAGCAGTGATAGGATGGGAGGGACTGAAGCTTTCTTT

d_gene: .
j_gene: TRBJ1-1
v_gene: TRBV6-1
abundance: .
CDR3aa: CASSEPRVNTEAFF
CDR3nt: TGTGCCAGCAGTGAACCCAGGGTGAACACTGAAGCTTTCTTT

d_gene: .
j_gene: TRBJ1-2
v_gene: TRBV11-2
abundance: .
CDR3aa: CASSLGLHGDYGYTF
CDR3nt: TGTGCCAGCAGCTTAGGGCTACACGGGGACTATGGCTACACCTTC

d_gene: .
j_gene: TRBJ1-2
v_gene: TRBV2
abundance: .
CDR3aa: CASGGDYGYTF
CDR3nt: TGTGCCAGTGGAGGGGACTATGGCTACACCTTC

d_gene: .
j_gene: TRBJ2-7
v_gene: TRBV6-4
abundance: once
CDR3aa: CANSPPFRGGREQYF
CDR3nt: TGTGCCAACAGCCCGCCCTTTAGGGGGGGTCGGGAGCAGTACTTC

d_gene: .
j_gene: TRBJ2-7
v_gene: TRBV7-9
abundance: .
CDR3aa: CASSSYTNSYEQYF
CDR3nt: TGTGCCAGCAGCTCTTACACGAATTCCTACGAGCAGTACTTC

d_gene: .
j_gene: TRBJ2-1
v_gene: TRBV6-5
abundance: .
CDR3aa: CASRPGLNNEQFF
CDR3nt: TGTGCCAGTAGACCGGGACTTAACAATGAGCAGTTCTTC

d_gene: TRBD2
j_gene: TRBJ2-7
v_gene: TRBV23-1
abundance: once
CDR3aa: CASSQWEGNDYEQYF
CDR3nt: TGCGCCAGCAGTCAATGGGAGGGGAACGACTACGAGCAGTACTTC

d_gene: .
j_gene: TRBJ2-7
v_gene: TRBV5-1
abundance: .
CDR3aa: CASSPSDNYEQYF
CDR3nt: TGCGCCAGCAGCCCTTCGGACAACTACGAGCAGTACTTC

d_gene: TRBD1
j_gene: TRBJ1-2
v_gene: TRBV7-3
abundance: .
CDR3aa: CASSSNTGGNGYTF
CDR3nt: TGTGCCAGCAGCTCAAACACAGGGGGCAATGGCTACACCTTC

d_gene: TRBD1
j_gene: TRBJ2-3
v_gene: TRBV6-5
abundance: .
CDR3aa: CASTRGFTDTQYF
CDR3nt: TGTGCCAGCACCAGGGGGTTCACAGATACGCAGTATTTT

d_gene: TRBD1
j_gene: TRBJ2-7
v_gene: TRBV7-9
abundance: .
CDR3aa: CASSLGDRGYEQYF
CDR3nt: TGTGCCAGCAGCTTAGGTGACAGGGGCTACGAGCAGTACTTC

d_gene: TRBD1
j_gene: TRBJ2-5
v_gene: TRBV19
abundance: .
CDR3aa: CASSTRTGGETQYF
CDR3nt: TGTGCCAGTAGTACGCGGACAGGCGGAGAGACCCAGTACTTC

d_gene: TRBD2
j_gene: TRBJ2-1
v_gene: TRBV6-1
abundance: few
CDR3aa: CASSELAGSYNEQFF
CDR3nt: TGTGCCAGCAGTGAACTAGCGGGCTCCTACAATGAGCAGTTCTTC

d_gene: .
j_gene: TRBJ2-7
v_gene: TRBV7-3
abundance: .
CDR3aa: CASSLEQGYEQYF
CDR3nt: TGTGCCAGCAGCTTAGAACAGGGCTACGAGCAGTACTTC

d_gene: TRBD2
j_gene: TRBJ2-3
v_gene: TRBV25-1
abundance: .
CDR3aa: CASSESHPSGDTDTQYF
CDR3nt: TGTGCCAGCAGTGAATCTCACCCTAGCGGGGACACAGATACGCAGTATTTT

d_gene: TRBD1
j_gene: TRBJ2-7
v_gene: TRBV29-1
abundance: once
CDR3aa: CSGQGPGEQYF
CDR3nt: TGCAGCGGACAGGGGCCGGGCGAGCAGTACTTC

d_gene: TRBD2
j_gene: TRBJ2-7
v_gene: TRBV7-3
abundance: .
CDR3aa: CASSLSGRFPIEQYF
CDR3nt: TGTGCCAGCAGCTTAAGCGGGAGATTTCCTATCGAGCAGTACTTC

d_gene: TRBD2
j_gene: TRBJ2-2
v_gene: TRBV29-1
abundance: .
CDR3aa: CSVDPSGVTGELFF
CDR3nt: TGCAGCGTTGATCCGAGCGGGGTTACCGGGGAGCTGTTTTTT

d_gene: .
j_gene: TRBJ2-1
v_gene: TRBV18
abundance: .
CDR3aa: CASSLDSETYNEQFF
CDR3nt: TGTGCCAGCTCACTGGACAGCGAAACCTACAATGAGCAGTTCTTC

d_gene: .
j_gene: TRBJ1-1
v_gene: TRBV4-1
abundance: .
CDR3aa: CASSNRVGDTEAFF
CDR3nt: TGCGCCAGCAGTAACAGGGTCGGGGACACTGAAGCTTTCTTT

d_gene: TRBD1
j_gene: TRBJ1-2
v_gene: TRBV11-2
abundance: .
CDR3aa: CASSPQPSQGEPYGYTF
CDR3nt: TGTGCCAGCAGCCCCCAGCCCTCACAGGGGGAGCCCTATGGCTACACCTTC

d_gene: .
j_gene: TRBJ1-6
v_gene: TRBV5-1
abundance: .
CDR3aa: CASSFSRGTEVFLPLHF
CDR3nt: TGCGCCAGCAGCTTCAGCCGCGGGACTGAGGTCTTTCTCCCCCTCCACTTT

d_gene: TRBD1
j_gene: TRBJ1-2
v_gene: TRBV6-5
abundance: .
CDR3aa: CASSTSGTDYGYTF
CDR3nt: TGTGCCAGCAGTACCTCCGGGACAGATTATGGCTACACCTTC

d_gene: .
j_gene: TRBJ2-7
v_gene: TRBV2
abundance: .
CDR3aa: CASSGQGYEQYF
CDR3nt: TGTGCCAGCAGTGGGCAGGGATACGAGCAGTACTTC

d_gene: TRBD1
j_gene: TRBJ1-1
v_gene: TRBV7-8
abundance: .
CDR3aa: CASSPSGTGVWDLNTEAFF
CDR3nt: TGTGCCAGCAGCCCGAGCGGGACAGGGGTTTGGGACCTGAACACTGAAGCTTTCTTT